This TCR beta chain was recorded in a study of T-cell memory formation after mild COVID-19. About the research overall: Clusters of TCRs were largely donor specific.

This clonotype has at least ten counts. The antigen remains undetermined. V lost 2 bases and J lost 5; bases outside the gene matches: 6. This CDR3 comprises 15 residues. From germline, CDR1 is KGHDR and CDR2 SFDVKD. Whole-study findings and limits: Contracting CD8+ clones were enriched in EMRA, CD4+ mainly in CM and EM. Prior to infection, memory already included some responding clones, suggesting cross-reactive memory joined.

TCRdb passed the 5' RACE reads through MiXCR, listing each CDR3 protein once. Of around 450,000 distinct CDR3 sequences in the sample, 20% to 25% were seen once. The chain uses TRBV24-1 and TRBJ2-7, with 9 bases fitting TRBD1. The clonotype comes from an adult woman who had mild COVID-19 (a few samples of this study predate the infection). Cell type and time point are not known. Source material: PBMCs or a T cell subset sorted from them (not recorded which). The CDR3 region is CATSDSPGQGNEQYF. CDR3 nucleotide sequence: TGTGCCACCAGTGATTCTCCGGGACAGGGAAACGAGCAGTACTTC.